The TCR beta chain under discussion was sequenced for a study of shared clonotypes between healthy human individuals. Germline V lookup: CDR1 MNHEY, CDR2 SMNVEV (reference sequence). Trimming removed 7 bases from V and 7 bases from J; junction bases left unmatched: 9. CDR3 length: 14 residues. All of the donors resided in Nashville, Tennessee, and each was a Caucasian adult. Here immunoSEQ multiplex PCR was the method, and the copy in TCRdb shows in-frame clones only, minus some. The table records roughly 700,000 clones, less than 95% of them present only once. The sample taken for sequencing was memory CD8+ T cells from PBMCs. Indicated subset: CD45RO+ cells pooled with CCR7-negative TemRA cells. The source of this sequence is a man between 18 and 29 years old in good health. Some clones in this sample may be carry-over from other donors' samples. This chain connects TRBV27 to TRBJ1-4; 7 bases fit TRBD1. The CDR3 coding sequence is TGTGCCAGCAAGGGTAGGGGGCGGGTTGAAAAACTGTTTTTT. Amino acid sequence: CASKGRGRVEKLFF.